The sequence of this T cell receptor beta chain was determined in a study of shared clonotypes between healthy human individuals. V lost 7 bases to trimming and J lost 3 bases, with 13 bases between them. Germline lookup yields CDR1 LNHDA and CDR2 SQIVND (reference sequence). The CDR3 spans 13 residues. CD8 cells classed as naive were CD45RO-negative and positively selected for CCR7, excluding terminally differentiated effector memory CD45RA+ cells. The healthy adult donors were HIV-negative and reported no recent acute infections or vaccinations. Genomic DNA of each subset was evenly split across several immunoSEQ plates. Per the original methods: Filtering of immunoSEQ junctional sequences could not match full-length read filtering. The method was immunoSEQ multiplex PCR; TCRdb's version includes in-frame clones alone and lacks a portion of them. From that table come the V and J calls and clone size; the DNA was used to work out D and trimming. The sample holds under 1 million clones; about 96% are singletons and the top ten take around 0.21%.

Sequencing was performed on naive CD8+ T cells sorted from blood. This sequence joins TRBV19 and TRBJ2-7; tentatively, D is TRBD1 (5 bases). The TCR sequence derives from a man younger than 45 in good health. CDR3 sequence (DNA): TGTGCCAGTACCACAGGCTCCGACTACGAGCAGTACTTC. Residues: CASTTGSDYEQYF.